Listed here are 6 T cell receptor beta chains from one sample, sequenced in a study of blood T cell repertoires in COVID-19. The assay was immunoSEQ multiplex PCR, and TCRdb's table has in-frame clones only and misses some. The sample carries 140,000 or so clones, approximately 84% recorded once. The sample comprised peripheral blood. The receptors come from a human donor in a cohort sampled during active COVID-19.

This chain joins TRBV3-1 (or the pseudogene TRBV3-2) and TRBJ2-3; TRBD1 agrees at 7 bases. Germline values: CDR1 LGHDT, CDR2 YNNKEL (reference sequence). The trim removed 1 base at V and 0 bases at J, leaving 4 bases unmatched. The CDR3 totals 16 residues. CDR3 residues: CASSQGTGASTDTQYF. CDR3 coding DNA: TGTGCCAGCAGCCAAGGTACAGGGGCTAGCACAGATACGCAGTATTTT.

The J gene is TRBJ2-7, the V gene TRBV10-3; 10 bases fit TRBD2. CDR1 ENHRY and CDR2 SYGVKD come from the germline V gene. The V gene end was trimmed by 10 bases and the J gene end by 2 bases; junction bases not matched to a gene: 11. The CDR3 loop spans 15 amino acids. CDR3 region: CASTPGLAETYEQYF. The CDR3 DNA sequence: TGTGCCAGCACACCCGGACTAGCGGAGACCTACGAGCAGTACTTC.

V gene TRBV19 combines with J gene TRBJ2-7; 9 nucleotides align to TRBD1. V shed 6 bases, J shed 0 bases, and the junction held 6 bases outside the gene matches. Germline values: CDR1 LNHDA, CDR2 SQIVND (reference sequence). The CDR3 runs 15 residues. CDR3 sequence: CASRPQTGGSYEQYF. Here the CDR3 DNA reads TGTGCCAGTAGACCCCAGACAGGGGGCTCCTACGAGCAGTACTTC.

The V gene is TRBV3-1 (or the pseudogene TRBV3-2), the J gene TRBJ2-5, with a possible D match to TRBD1 (5 bases). Germline CDR1 reads LGHDT; CDR2 reads YNNKEL (reference sequence). The CDR3 has 15 amino acids. Trimming left V 0 bases short and J 1 base short, with 9 bases between. The CDR3 loop is CASSQDVRAQETQYF. In DNA, the CDR3 is TGTGCCAGCAGCCAAGACGTCAGGGCCCAAGAGACCCAGTACTTC.

Comment on this clone: The same CDR3 can be traced to other DNA sequences in this sample. The chain links TRBV19 to TRBJ1-5; the match to TRBD1 covers 8 bases. CDR3 size: 14 residues. V gave up 3 bases and J gave up 6 bases; unmatched junction bases: 4. Germline CDR1 reads LNHDA; CDR2 reads SQIVND (reference sequence). The CDR3 loop reads CASSIGQGGQPQHF. The CDR3 bases are TGTGCCAGTAGTATCGGACAGGGAGGTCAGCCCCAGCATTTT.

The chain couples TRBV5-1 to TRBJ2-2; the D gene is possibly TRBD2 (5 bases). Germline V gives CDR1 SGHRS, CDR2 YFSETQ. Trimming cost V 7 bases and J 0 bases, with 7 bases left between them. The CDR3 totals 13 residues. The CDR3 here is CASERTNTGELFF. In nucleotides, the CDR3 is TGCGCCAGCGAGCGGACGAACACCGGGGAGCTGTTTTTT.